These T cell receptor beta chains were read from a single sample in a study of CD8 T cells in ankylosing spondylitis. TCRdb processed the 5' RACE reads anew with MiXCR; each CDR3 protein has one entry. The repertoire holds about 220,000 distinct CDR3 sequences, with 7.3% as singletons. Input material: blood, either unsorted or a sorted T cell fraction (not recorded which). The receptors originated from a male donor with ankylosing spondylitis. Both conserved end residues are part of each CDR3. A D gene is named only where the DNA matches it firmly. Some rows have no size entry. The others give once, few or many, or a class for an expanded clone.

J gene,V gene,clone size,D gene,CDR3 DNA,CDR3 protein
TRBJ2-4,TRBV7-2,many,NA,TGTGCCAGCAGCGCCTATACTTCATCCAAAAACATTCAGTACTTC,CASSAYTSSKNIQYF
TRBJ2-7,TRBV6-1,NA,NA,TGTGCCAGCAAGGAGGTTTACGAGCAGTACTTC,CASKEVYEQYF
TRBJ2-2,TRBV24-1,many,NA,TGTGCCACCAGACTTAACACCGGGGAGCTGTTTTTT,CATRLNTGELFF
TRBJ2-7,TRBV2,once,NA,TGTGCCAGCGGAGCAAGCGAGCAGTACTTC,CASGASEQYF
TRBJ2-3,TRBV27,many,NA,TGTGCCAGCAGTTTAAATAAGTTCACAGATACGCAGTATTTT,CASSLNKFTDTQYF
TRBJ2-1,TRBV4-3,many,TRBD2,TGCGCCAGCAGCCAAGGTCTAGCGGGAGGGCTGGGGTACAATGAGCAGTTCTTC,CASSQGLAGGLGYNEQFF
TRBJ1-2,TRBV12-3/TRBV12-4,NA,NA,TGTGCCAGCAGTTTAGGTTGGGCCTATGGCTACACCTTC,CASSLGWAYGYTF
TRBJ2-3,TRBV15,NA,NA,TGTGCCACCAGCAGAGGTCTAGGTTCAGCAGATACGCAGTATTTT,CATSRGLGSADTQYF
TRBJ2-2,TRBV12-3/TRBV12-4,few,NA,TGTGCCAGCAGTTATTTAGTTAACAACGGGGAGCTGTTTTTT,CASSYLVNNGELFF
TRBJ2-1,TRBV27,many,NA,TGTGCCAGCACCGCCCTCGGCGATGAGCAGTTCTTC,CASTALGDEQFF